This TCR beta chain was profiled in a study of blood T cells in healthy people across ages. General study points: Greater diversity and more naive CD4+ cells were seen in long-lived donors than in aged donors. Correlation between TCR beta diversity and naive T cell percentage was strong.

At least ten counts were recorded for this clonotype. What it binds is not known. CDR3 length: 18 residues. Germline V lookup: CDR1 MNHEY, CDR2 SVGAGI. Between the trimmed V and J ends, which lost 4 bases and 7 bases, there was a span of 23 bases. A J-beta primer mix and a sample-barcoded 5' primer were used in a second PCR of about 7 to 11 cycles. The template-switch adaptor was a 5' adaptor with 12 random nucleotides. It tagged each cDNA molecule. No fewer than 3 million CDR3-containing paired-end reads came from each sample. TCRdb re-called the 5' RACE reads with MiXCR, one entry per CDR3 protein. The table shows roughly 730,000 distinct CDR3 sequences, with around 50% occurring only once.

The V and J genes are TRBV6-5 and TRBJ2-6, with D possibly matching TRBD1 (6 bases). This sequence originates from a man aged 35-49 years in good health. The sample was blood. The CDR3 DNA is TGTGCCAGCAGTTCTATACGGGCAGGGGCGGGTAGTGCCAACGTCCTGACTTTC. Residues: CASSSIRAGAGSANVLTF.